Presented here are 10 T cell receptor beta chains from one specimen sequenced in a study of blood T cell repertoires in COVID-19. The protocol was immunoSEQ multiplex PCR, while the TCRdb copy is restricted to in-frame clones and leaves out a portion. This table has fewer than 350,000 clones, 70% to 90% appearing once. The sequencing sample was made of peripheral blood. These receptor sequences come from a woman between 50 and 59 years old who had recovered from COVID-19.

In nucleotides, the CDR3 is TGTGCCAGCAGCTGGGGGGCCGGGGGGATACAAGAGACCCAGTACTTC. This gives the protein CASSWGAGGIQETQYF. This rearrangement joins TRBV5-4 to TRBJ2-5; tentative D call: TRBD2 (7 bases). The CDR3 spans 16 residues. The ends were cut back, 3 bases at V and 2 bases at J, with 17 bases in the middle. The V gene's germline CDR1 is SGHNT and CDR2 YYREEE (reference sequence).

The V gene is TRBV19, the J gene TRBJ1-2; 8 bases are a match to TRBD1. Per germline, CDR1 LNHDA and CDR2 SQIVND (reference sequence). This CDR3 comprises 13 residues. The trim removed 1 base at V and 8 bases at J, leaving 3 bases unmatched. CDR3 sequence: CASSIARDRGYTF. The CDR3 nucleotides are TGTGCCAGTAGTATAGCCCGGGACAGGGGCTACACCTTC.

As to this clone: Other DNA sequences of this sample code for an identical CDR3. The CDR3 sequence is CASSSSYEQYF. In nucleotides, the CDR3 is TGTGCCAGCAGTTCATCCTACGAGCAGTACTTC. V usage is TRBV28 and J usage is TRBJ2-7; no reliable D call. Germline V CDR1 and CDR2: MDHEN, SYDVKM. Trimming removed 4 bases from V and 1 base from J, with 2 bases in between. CDR3 length equals 11 residues.

This clone was counted a single time. This chain uses TRBV19 with TRBJ2-3; 12 bases are shared with TRBD1. V was pared by 2 bases and J by 6 bases, with 9 bases of the junction left unmatched. CDR1 LNHDA and CDR2 SQIVND come from the germline V gene (reference sequence). The CDR3 has 17 residues. The CDR3 DNA reads as TGTGCCAGTAGTATACTCTCCGGGACAGGGGGCTTGGATACGCAGTATTTT. This encodes CASSILSGTGGLDTQYF. The full variable domain, in which reference TRBV19 and TRBJ2-3 provide the parts outside the CDR3, is DGGITQSPKYLFRKEGQNVTLSCEQNLNHDAMYWYRQDPGQGLRLIYYSQIVNDFQKGDIAEGYSVSREKKESFPLTVTSAQKNPTAFYLCASSILSGTGGLDTQYFGPGTRLTVL.

The rearrangement links TRBV4-3 to TRBJ2-7; 7 nucleotides line up with TRBD2. Trimming removed 0 bases from V and 3 bases from J; junction bases left unmatched: 8. The CDR3 loop spans 16 amino acids. CDR1 is LGHNA, CDR2 YSLEER, per germline. CDR3 coding DNA: TGCGCCAGCAGCCAAGATCGGTGGGGGGGGGACTACGAGCAGTACTTC. As protein: CASSQDRWGGDYEQYF.

The genes are TRBV28 and TRBJ2-7; 14 bases map to TRBD2. The V gene end was trimmed by 4 bases and the J gene end by 3 bases; junction bases not matched to a gene: 5. Germline CDR1 MDHEN, CDR2 SYDVKM. The CDR3 runs to 16 residues. DNA for the CDR3: TGTGCCAGCAGTTCCCCAGGGACTAGCGGGAGCTACGAGCAGTACTTC. It is translated as CASSSPGTSGSYEQYF. The full variable domain, with the rest looked up from reference TRBV28 and TRBJ2-7, is DVKVTQSSRYLVKRTGEKVFLECVQDMDHENMFWYRQDPGLGLRLIYFSYDVKMKEKGDIPEGYSVSREKKERFSLILESASTNQTSMYLCASSSPGTSGSYEQYFGPGTRLTVT.

As to this clone: The germline gene is not matched at one end of the junction; a read error may be the cause. V and J are TRBV15 and TRBJ2-7; TRBD2 agrees at 11 bases. The germline V gene encodes CDR1 LNHNV and CDR2 YYDKDF (reference sequence). This CDR3 has 14 residues. The CDR3 nucleotides read TGTGCCACCAGCACGGAGGCTAGCGGGAGGTCGAAATCGTTC. Translation gives CATSTEASGRSKSF.

This clone has only one observation. The sample contains more than one DNA sequence encoding this CDR3. The V gene is TRBV9, the J gene TRBJ2-7; 8 nucleotides match TRBD1. Trimming cost V 3 bases and J 4 bases; bases outside gene matches: 0. Per the germline V gene, CDR1 is SGDLS and CDR2 is YYNGEE. The CDR3 totals 12 residues. The DNA of the CDR3 is TGTGCCAGCAGCGGACAGGGGTACGAGCAGTACTTC. It translates to CASSGQGYEQYF.

This clone was picked up a small number of times. The chain joins TRBV9 to TRBJ2-7, with TRBD2 identical over 8 bases. Losses at the gene ends were 0 bases for V and 6 bases for J; bases not matched to a gene: 5. The germline V gene has CDR1 SGDLS and CDR2 YYNGEE. CDR3 size: 14 residues. DNA of the CDR3: TGTGCCAGCAGCGTAGGAGCGGGAGCGGGCGAGCAGTACTTC. Translated: CASSVGAGAGEQYF.

The genes are TRBV4-2 and TRBJ2-5; a possible D gene is TRBD1 (6 bases). With 2 bases removed from V and 5 bases from J, the gap between germline ends came to 18 bases. This CDR3 is built from 16 residues. Germline loops: CDR1 LGHNA, CDR2 YNFKEQ. DNA of the CDR3: TGTGCCAGCAGCCAAACAGGGTCGATGGTTCGGGAGACCCAGTACTTC. It specifies CASSQTGSMVRETQYF.